These 14 T cell receptor beta chains were sequenced from one sample in a study of post-analysis software for immune sequencing data (dated by TCRdb to between 2014 and 2017). What the study reported, not specific to this receptor: Patients showed significantly higher frequencies than controls for roughly five TRBV segments, among them TRBV5-6, TRBV5-1 and TRBV20-1.

These receptors have no identified antigens. Receptors were amplified or captured by PCR. The run used an Illumina HiSeq 2500. To reduce PCR and sequencing biases, unique molecular identifiers were built into the TCR beta cDNA libraries. TCRdb reran the public reads through fastp at Q25 and MiXCR, keeping productive beta chains. When rows share a CDR3 protein, they turn into one entry using the most common DNA and genes. Counted in this sample were about 770,000 distinct CDR3 sequences; roughly 50% of them appeared once. Just under 5% of the sample is in the top ten clones. The specimen sequenced was blood. The source is a girl aged 5 to 17 with multiple sclerosis.

A few counts support this clonotype. This chain connects TRBV5-1 to TRBJ2-3, with 9 bases matching TRBD1. Trimming removed 4 bases from V and 0 bases from J; junction bases left unmatched: 6. The CDR3 is made up of 16 amino acids. Germline assignment: CDR1 SGHRS and CDR2 YFSETQ. DNA for the CDR3: TGCGCCAGCAGCATAGGGACAGGGCAGAGCACAGATACGCAGTATTTT. Protein sequence: CASSIGTGQSTDTQYF. The full variable domain, in which reference TRBV5-1 and TRBJ2-3 provide the parts outside the CDR3, is KAGVTQTPRYLIKTRGQQVTLSCSPISGHRSVSWYQQTPGQGLQFLFEYFSETQRNKGNFPGRFSGRQFSNSRSEMNVSTLELGDSALYLCASSIGTGQSTDTQYFGPGTRLTVL.

The V and J genes are TRBV7-2 and TRBJ1-2; D possibly corresponds to TRBD1 (5 bases). The germline V and J ends were trimmed by 5 bases and 5 bases, with 12 bases remaining between them. Germline loops: CDR1 SGHTA, CDR2 FQGNSA. The CDR3 runs 13 residues. DNA for the CDR3: TGTGCCAGCAGCCCCAGGGTGCTATATGGCTACACCTTC. It specifies CASSPRVLYGYTF.

This clonotype has more than one count but fewer than ten. The chain joins TRBV4-3 to TRBJ2-1; TRBD1 matches at 8 bases. The V and J ends lost 1 base and 7 bases, in that order; junction bases with no gene match: 9. This CDR3 comprises 16 residues. Germline CDR1 reads LGHNA; CDR2 reads YSLEER. CDR3 coding DNA: TGCGCCAGCAGCCAAGCCCTGGACAGGGTAGGAAATGAGCAGTTCTTC. Its translation: CASSQALDRVGNEQFF.

The sample holds a few counts of this clonotype. The V gene is TRBV12-3 or TRBV12-4, the J gene TRBJ2-5, with 10 bases aligning to TRBD2. The J segment lost 5 bases and the V segment lost 7 bases, leaving 13 bases of the junction unmatched. The CDR3 length is 16 residues. The CDR3 loop is CASTSGLAGELETQYF. The DNA for the CDR3 is TGTGCCAGCACCTCTGGGCTAGCGGGAGAATTGGAGACCCAGTACTTC.

The chain has TRBV6-1 and TRBJ1-1, with D possibly TRBD1 on 6 matching bases. CDR3 length equals 13 residues. V was cut by 6 bases and J by 3 bases, with 11 bases left in between. Germline-derived CDR1 and CDR2 are MNHNS and SASEGT. The CDR3 sequence: CASSPQGYTEAFF. CDR3 in DNA: TGTGCCAGCAGCCCACAGGGATACACTGAAGCTTTCTTT.

This sequence joins TRBV4-3 and TRBJ2-1; D may be TRBD1 or TRBD2 (5 bases each). Trimming shortened V by 0 bases and J by 8 bases, and 11 bases separated the two germline ends. The CDR3 spans 14 residues. Germline V gene sequence: CDR1 LGHNA, CDR2 YSLEER. The CDR3 sequence: CASSQDLGDDEQFF. DNA for the CDR3: TGCGCCAGCAGCCAAGATCTTGGGGACGATGAGCAGTTCTTC.

CDR3 DNA sequence: TGCAGCGTTAGGACAGACTATGGCTACACCTTC. Protein product: CSVRTDYGYTF. This chain joins TRBV29-1 and TRBJ1-2, with D possibly matching TRBD1 (6 bases). The germline CDR1 and CDR2 sequences are SQVTM and ANQGSEA. The CDR3 sequence is 11 residues long. V was pared by 5 bases and J by 3 bases, with 7 bases between.

This clonotype was seen a few times. The V gene is TRBV7-9, the J gene TRBJ2-5; D ambiguous. This CDR3 has 13 residues. Germline CDR1 SEHNR, CDR2 FQNEAQ (reference sequence). Trimming removed 5 bases at V and 7 bases at J, with 14 bases between. DNA for the CDR3: TGTGCCAGCAGCCGGGTTTCCTCGGGGACCCAGTACTTC. It encodes CASSRVSSGTQYF.

This chain links TRBV6-2 or TRBV6-3 with TRBJ1-1; D unresolved. Trimming took 2 bases from V and 6 from J, leaving 4 bases between them. In germline, CDR1 is MNHEY, CDR2 SVGEGT. CDR3 length: 11 amino acids. The CDR3 protein is CASSYRAEAFF. CDR3 nucleotide sequence: TGTGCCAGCAGTTACAGGGCTGAAGCTTTCTTT.

The CDR3 nucleotides are TGTGCCAGCAGGGAACAGGGGGCTCTGAACGAGCAGTACTTC. Amino acids: CASREQGALNEQYF. This chain joins TRBV25-1 and TRBJ2-4; the match to TRBD1 covers 9 bases. TRBJ2-7 matches the DNA end more closely, so the J call is doubtful. CDR1 is MGHDK, CDR2 SYGVNS, per germline. The CDR3 is 14 residues long.

This chain links TRBV12-3 or TRBV12-4 with TRBJ2-5; D gene uncertain. CDR3 length: 13 amino acids. The ends were cut back, 1 base at V and 4 bases at J, with 7 bases in the middle. The CDR3 DNA reads as TGTGCCAGCAGTTTAGGGTACGCAGAGACCCAGTACTTC. Protein sequence: CASSLGYAETQYF.

This chain uses TRBV12-3 or TRBV12-4 with TRBJ1-5; D may be TRBD1 (6 bases). V lost 8 bases and J 6 bases, leaving 26 bases between the germline ends. The CDR3 loop spans 17 amino acids. CDR3 protein: CASLPGGGRSAVQPQHF. In nucleotides, the CDR3 is TGTGCCAGCTTACCCGGGGGGGGGCGGAGTGCGGTTCAGCCCCAGCATTTT.

V is TRBV11-2 and J is TRBJ2-2, with 12 bases lining up with TRBD2. This CDR3 has 19 amino acids. V trimming: 3 bases; J trimming: 6 bases; junction bases outside the gene matches: 14. Germline loops: CDR1 SGHAT, CDR2 FQNNGV. CDR3 nucleotides: TGTGCCAGCAGCTTTCGCCGCGGGCTAGCGGGAGGGAAAGCCGGGGAGCTGTTTTTT. Translated: CASSFRRGLAGGKAGELFF.

This clonotype was recorded only once. The junction shows a germline mismatch at one end, possibly a read error. The chain uses TRBV12-3 or TRBV12-4 and TRBJ1-5; tentatively, D is TRBD1 (5 bases). The CDR3 is 15 residues long. This CDR3 reads CASSFGGGGNQPLHF. In DNA form, the CDR3 reads TGTGCCAGCAGTTTTGGGGGAGGCGGCAATCAGCCCCTGCATTTT.